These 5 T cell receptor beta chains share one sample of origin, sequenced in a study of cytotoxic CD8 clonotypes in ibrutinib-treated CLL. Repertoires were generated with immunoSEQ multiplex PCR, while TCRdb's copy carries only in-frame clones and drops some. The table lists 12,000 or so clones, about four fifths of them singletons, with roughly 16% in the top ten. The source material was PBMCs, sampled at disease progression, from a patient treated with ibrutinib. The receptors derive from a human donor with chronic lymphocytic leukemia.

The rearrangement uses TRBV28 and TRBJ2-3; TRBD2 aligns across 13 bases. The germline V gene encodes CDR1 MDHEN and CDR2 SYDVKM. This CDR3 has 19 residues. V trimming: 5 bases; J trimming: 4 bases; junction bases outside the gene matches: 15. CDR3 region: CASSPRTSGRAWGADTQYF. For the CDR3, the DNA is TGTGCCAGCAGTCCCCGCACTAGCGGGAGGGCGTGGGGAGCAGATACGCAGTATTTT.

This chain's CDR3 is CASSLSTRGYEQYF. The CDR3 DNA is TGTGCCAGCAGCTTATCTACTAGAGGCTACGAGCAGTACTTC. V and J are TRBV7-9 and TRBJ2-7; D perhaps matches TRBD2 (5 bases). The V end lost 2 bases, the J end lost 3 bases, and 11 bases lay between the germline ends. CDR1 is SEHNR, CDR2 FQNEAQ, per germline (reference sequence). The CDR3 runs to 14 residues.

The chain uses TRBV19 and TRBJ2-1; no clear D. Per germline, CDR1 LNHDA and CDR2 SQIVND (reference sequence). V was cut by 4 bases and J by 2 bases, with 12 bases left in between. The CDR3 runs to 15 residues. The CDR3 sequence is CASSTPSGPYNEQFF. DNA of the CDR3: TGTGCCAGTAGTACCCCCTCCGGCCCCTACAATGAGCAGTTCTTC.

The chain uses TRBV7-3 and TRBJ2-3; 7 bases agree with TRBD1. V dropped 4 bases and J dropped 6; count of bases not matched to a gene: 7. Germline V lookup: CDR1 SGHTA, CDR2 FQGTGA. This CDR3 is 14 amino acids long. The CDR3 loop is CASSSQGNVDTQYF. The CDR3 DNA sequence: TGTGCCAGCAGCTCACAGGGGAATGTGGATACGCAGTATTTT.

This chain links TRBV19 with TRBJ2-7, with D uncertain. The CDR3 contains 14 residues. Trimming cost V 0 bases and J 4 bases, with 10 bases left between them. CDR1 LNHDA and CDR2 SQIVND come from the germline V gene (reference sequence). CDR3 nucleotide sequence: TGTGCCAGTAGTATAGATGGGCTTCGATACGAGCAGTACTTC. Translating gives CASSIDGLRYEQYF. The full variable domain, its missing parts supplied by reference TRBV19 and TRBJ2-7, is DGGITQSPKYLFRKEGQNVTLSCEQNLNHDAMYWYRQDPGQGLRLIYYSQIVNDFQKGDIAEGYSVSREKKESFPLTVTSAQKNPTAFYLCASSIDGLRYEQYFGPGTRLTVT.